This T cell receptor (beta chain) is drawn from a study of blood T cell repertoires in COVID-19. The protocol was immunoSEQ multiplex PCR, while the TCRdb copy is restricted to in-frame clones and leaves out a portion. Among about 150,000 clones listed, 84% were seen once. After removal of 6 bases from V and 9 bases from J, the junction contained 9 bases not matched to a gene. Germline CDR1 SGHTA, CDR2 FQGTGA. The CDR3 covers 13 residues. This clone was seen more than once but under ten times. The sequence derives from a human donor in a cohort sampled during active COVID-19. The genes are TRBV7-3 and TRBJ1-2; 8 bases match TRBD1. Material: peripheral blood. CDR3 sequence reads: CASSSRQGASYTF. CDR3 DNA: TGTGCCAGCAGTTCGAGGCAGGGGGCGAGCTACACCTTC.